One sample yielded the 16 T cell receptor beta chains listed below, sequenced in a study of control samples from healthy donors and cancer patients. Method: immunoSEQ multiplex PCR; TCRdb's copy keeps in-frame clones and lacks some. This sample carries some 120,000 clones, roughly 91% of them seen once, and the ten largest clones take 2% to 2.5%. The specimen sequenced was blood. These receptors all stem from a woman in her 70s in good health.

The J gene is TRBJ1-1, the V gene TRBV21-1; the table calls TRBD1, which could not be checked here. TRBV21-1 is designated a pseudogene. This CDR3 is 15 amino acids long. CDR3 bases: TGTGCCAGCAGCCTTCGCCCGGGACAGGGGACTGAAGCTTTCTTT. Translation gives CASSLRPGQGTEAFF.

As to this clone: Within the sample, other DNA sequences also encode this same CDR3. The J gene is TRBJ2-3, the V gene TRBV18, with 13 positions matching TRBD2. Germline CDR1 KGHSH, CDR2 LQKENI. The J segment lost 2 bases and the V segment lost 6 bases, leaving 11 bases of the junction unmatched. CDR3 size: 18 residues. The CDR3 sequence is CASSWTSGGATITDTQYF. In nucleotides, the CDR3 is TGTGCCAGCTCCTGGACTAGCGGGGGAGCCACAATCACAGATACGCAGTATTTT.

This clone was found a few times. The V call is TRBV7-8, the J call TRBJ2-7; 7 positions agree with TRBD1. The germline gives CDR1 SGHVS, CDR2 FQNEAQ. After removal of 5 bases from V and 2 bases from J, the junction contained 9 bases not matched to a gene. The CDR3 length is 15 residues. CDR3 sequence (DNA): TGTGCCAGCAGCCAGGGGGACGCAGGGGCCTACGAGCAGTACTTC. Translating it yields CASSQGDAGAYEQYF.

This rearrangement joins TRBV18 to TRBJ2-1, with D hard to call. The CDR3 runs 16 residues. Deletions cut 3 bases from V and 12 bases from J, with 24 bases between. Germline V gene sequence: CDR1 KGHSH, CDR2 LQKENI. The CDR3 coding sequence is TGTGCCAGCTCACCCCCAACCGGACGCAATACCGTTGGGCAGTTCTTC. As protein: CASSPPTGRNTVGQFF.

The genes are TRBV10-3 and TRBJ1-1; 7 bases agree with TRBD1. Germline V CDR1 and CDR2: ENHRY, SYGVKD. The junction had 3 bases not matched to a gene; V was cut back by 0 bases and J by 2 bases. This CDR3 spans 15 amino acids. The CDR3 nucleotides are TGTGCCATCAGTGAGTCGGGACAGAGCAACACTGAAGCTTTCTTT. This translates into CAISESGQSNTEAFF.

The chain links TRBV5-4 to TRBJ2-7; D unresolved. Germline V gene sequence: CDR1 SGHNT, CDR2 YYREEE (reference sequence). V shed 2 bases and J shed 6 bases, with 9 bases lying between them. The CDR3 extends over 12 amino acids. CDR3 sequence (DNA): TGTGCCAGCAGCTTAAGGGATTCCGAGCAGTACTTC. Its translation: CASSLRDSEQYF.

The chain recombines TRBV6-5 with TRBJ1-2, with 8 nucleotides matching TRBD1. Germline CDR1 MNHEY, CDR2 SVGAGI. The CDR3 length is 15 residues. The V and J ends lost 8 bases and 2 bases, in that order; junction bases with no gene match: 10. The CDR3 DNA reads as TGTGCCAGCGGACCCAGGGGGCTTGGAAACTATGGCTACACCTTC. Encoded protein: CASGPRGLGNYGYTF.

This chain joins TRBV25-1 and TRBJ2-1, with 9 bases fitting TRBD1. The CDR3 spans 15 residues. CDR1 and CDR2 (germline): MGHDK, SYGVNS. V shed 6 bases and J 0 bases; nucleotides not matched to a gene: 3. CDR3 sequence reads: CASRETGGSYNEQFF. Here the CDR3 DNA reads TGTGCCAGCAGGGAGACAGGGGGCTCCTACAATGAGCAGTTCTTC.

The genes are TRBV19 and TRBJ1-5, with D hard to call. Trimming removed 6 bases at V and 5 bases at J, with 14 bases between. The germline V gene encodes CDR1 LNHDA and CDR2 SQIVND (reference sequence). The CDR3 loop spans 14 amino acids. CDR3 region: CASSKNSADQPQHF. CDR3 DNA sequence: TGTGCCAGTAGCAAAAACTCAGCTGATCAGCCCCAGCATTTT. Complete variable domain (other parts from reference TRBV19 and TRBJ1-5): DGGITQSPKYLFRKEGQNVTLSCEQNLNHDAMYWYRQDPGQGLRLIYYSQIVNDFQKGDIAEGYSVSREKKESFPLTVTSAQKNPTAFYLCASSKNSADQPQHFGDGTRLSIL.

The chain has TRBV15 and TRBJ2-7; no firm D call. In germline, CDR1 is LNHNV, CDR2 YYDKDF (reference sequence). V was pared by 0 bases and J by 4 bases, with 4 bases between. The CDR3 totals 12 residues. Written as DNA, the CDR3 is TGTGCCACCAGCAGAGAAGGGTACGAGCAGTACTTC. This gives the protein CATSREGYEQYF.

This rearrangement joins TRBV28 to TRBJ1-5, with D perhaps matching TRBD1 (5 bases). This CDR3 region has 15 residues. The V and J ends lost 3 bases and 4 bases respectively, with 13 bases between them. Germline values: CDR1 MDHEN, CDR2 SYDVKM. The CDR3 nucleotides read TGTGCCAGCAGTTTCGTCCAGGGAGGGAATCAGCCCCAGCATTTT. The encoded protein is CASSFVQGGNQPQHF.

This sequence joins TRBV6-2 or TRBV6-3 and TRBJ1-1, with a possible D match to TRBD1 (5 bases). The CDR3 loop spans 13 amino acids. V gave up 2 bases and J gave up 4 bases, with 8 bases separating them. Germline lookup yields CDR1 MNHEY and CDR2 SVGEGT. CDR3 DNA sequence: TGTGCCAGCAGTTACCTTGGGGGCACTGAAGCTTTCTTT. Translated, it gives CASSYLGGTEAFF.

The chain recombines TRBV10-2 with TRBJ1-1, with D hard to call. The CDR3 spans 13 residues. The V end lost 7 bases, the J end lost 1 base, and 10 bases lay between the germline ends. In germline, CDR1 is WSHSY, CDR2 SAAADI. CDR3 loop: CASNSQPNTEAFF. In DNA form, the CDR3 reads TGCGCCAGCAATTCCCAACCGAACACTGAAGCTTTCTTT.

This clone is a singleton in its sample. The CDR3 bases are TGTGCCAGCAGCTTCCAACCCCGGGGGGCGAACACCGGGGAGCTGTTTTTT. Translation gives CASSFQPRGANTGELFF. V usage is TRBV9 and J usage is TRBJ2-2, with 7 bases lining up with TRBD2. V lost 4 bases and J lost 0; bases outside the gene matches: 9. The CDR3 runs 17 residues. Germline V lookup: CDR1 SGDLS, CDR2 YYNGEE.

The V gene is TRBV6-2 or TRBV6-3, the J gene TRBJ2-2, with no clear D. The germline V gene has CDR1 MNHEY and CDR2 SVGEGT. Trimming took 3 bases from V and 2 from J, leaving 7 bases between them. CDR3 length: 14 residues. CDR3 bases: TGTGCCAGCAGTTATGACATTAACACCGGGGAGCTGTTTTTT. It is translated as CASSYDINTGELFF.

This CDR3 is CASSDGQGTADTQYF. CDR3 nucleotide sequence: TGTGCCAGCAGCGACGGACAGGGTACCGCAGATACGCAGTATTTT. The chain recombines TRBV6-4 with TRBJ2-3, with 8 bases aligning to TRBD1. CDR3 length: 15 residues. The trim removed 6 bases at V and 4 bases at J, leaving 9 bases unmatched. Germline values: CDR1 MRHNA, CDR2 SNTAGT.